This T cell receptor (beta chain) was observed in a study of post-analysis software for immune sequencing data. Looking at the study overall: Relapsing-remitting, secondary progressive and progressive-relapsing forms of multiple sclerosis all featured among disease courses.

Prepared libraries of TCR beta cDNA carried unique molecular identifiers. Out of about 0.95 to 10 million T cells, some 480,000 cDNA molecules were generated. TCRdb analysed the PCR reads with MiXCR anew, one entry per CDR3 protein. The sample has about 540,000 distinct CDR3 sequences; 34% are singletons. Study results and caveats: Controls showed significantly higher normalized Chao1 diversity than did multiple sclerosis patients.

The table lists this clonotype with a few counts. What it binds is unknown. The TCR sequence derives from a girl aged 2-17 years with multiple sclerosis. Sequencing used blood.

DNA for the CDR3: TGTGCCAGCAGCCATGGGGGGGGGGCGGAGACCCAGTACTTC. Protein sequence: CASSHGGGAETQYF. The V and J genes are TRBV28 and TRBJ2-7, with a tentative D call TRBD2 (7 bases). The DNA end is more similar to TRBJ2-5, so the J call may be wrong. CDR1 MDHEN and CDR2 SYDVKM come from the germline V gene. This CDR3 region has 14 residues.